This T cell receptor (beta chain) appears in the sequencing data of a study of T cells after yellow fever vaccination. With regard to this clonotype: Antigen: not known.

Study-level results: Only a small proportion of the clonotypes turned up in both the CD4 and the CD8 compartments, likely arising from convergent recombination.

This CDR3 contains 16 residues. Looked up from germline, CDR1 is MNHNS and CDR2 is SASEGT. V was cut by 6 bases and J by 0 bases, with 15 bases left in between. MiXCR was run by TCRdb on the 5' RACE reads, yielding one entry per CDR3 protein. The data hold about 340,000 distinct CDR3 sequences, with roughly 8.7% observed a single time. This TCR was recovered from a young man who received the YFV17D yellow fever vaccine. V is TRBV6-1 and J is TRBJ1-5, with D perhaps matching TRBD1 (6 bases). Sequences were derived from PBMCs, sampled on the day of the first yellow fever vaccination. The CDR3 loop reads CASRTPTGYSNQPQHF. The CDR3 DNA follows: TGTGCCAGCAGGACCCCCACAGGGTATAGCAATCAGCCCCAGCATTTT.